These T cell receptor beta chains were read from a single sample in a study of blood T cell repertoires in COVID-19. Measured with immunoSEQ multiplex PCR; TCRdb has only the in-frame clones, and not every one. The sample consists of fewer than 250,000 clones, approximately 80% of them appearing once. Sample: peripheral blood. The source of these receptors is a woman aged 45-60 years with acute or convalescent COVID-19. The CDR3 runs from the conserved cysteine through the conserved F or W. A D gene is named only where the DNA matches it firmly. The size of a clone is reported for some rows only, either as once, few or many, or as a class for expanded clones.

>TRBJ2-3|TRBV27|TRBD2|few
CASSLSRGRDFPDTQYF
TGTGCCAGCAGTTTATCGCGGGGGAGAGATTTCCCAGATACGCAGTATTTT
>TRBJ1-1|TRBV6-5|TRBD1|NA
CASSYTNNRGTEAFF
TGTGCCAGCAGTTACACTAACAACAGGGGCACTGAAGCTTTCTTT
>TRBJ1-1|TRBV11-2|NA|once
CASSLEGGGDEAFF
TGTGCCAGCAGCTTAGAAGGGGGGGGCGATGAAGCTTTCTTT
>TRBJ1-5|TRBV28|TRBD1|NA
CASSYRQGALYGQPQHF
TGTGCCAGCAGCTACCGACAGGGGGCGCTTTATGGTCAGCCCCAGCATTTT
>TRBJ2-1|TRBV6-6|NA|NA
CASRGRLGYNEQFF
TGTGCCAGCAGAGGGAGGCTGGGGTACAATGAGCAGTTCTTC
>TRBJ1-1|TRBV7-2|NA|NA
CASSYSGTEAFF
TGTGCCAGCTCTTATTCGGGGACTGAAGCTTTCTTT
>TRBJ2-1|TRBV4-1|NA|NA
CASSQDWGSEQFF
TGCGCCAGCAGCCAAGATTGGGGCAGTGAGCAGTTCTTC
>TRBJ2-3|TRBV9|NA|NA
CASSPIASTDTQYF
TGTGCCAGCAGCCCCATAGCGAGCACAGATACGCAGTATTTT
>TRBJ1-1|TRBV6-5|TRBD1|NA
CASSTTGGETEAFF
TGTGCCAGCAGTACTACAGGGGGTGAGACTGAAGCTTTCTTT
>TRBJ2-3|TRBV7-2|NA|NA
CASGSLDSIYTDTQYF
TGTGCCAGCGGCTCCCTGGACTCTATTTACACAGATACGCAGTATTTT
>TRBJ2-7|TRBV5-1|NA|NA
CASSRGAVYEQYF
TGCGCCAGCAGCCGGGGGGCCGTATACGAGCAGTACTTC
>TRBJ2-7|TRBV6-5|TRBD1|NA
CASDRAHEQYF
TGTGCCAGCGACAGGGCCCACGAGCAGTACTTC
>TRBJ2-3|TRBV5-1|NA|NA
CASSLVGAGTDTQYF
TGCGCCAGCAGCTTGGTGGGGGCCGGCACAGATACGCAGTATTTT
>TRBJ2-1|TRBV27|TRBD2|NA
CASSRLAGGRLSYNEQFF
TGTGCCAGCAGTAGACTAGCGGGGGGGCGGCTTTCCTACAATGAGCAGTTCTTC
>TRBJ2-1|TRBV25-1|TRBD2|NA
CASSGPGLAVYNEQFF
TGTGCCAGCAGTGGTCCGGGACTAGCGGTGTACAATGAGCAGTTCTTC
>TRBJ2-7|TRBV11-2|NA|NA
CASSARGGAYEQYF
TGTGCCAGCAGCGCCCGAGGCGGGGCCTACGAGCAGTACTTC
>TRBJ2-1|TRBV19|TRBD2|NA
CASSSQTSKQFF
TGTGCCAGTAGTTCCCAGACTAGCAAGCAGTTCTTC
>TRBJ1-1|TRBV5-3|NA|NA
CARSSTILRHMSKAFF
TGTGCCAGAAGCTCGACGATCCTCAGACACATGAGTAAAGCTTTCTTT
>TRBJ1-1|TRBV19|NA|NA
CATKGAQRGEAFF
TGTGCCACAAAAGGAGCCCAACGAGGTGAAGCTTTCTTT
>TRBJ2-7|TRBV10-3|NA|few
CAISSRDSQTYEQYF
TGTGCCATCAGCTCCAGGGACTCCCAAACCTACGAGCAGTACTTC
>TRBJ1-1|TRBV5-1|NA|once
CASSPWGGENTEAFF
TGCGCCAGCAGCCCCTGGGGGGGTGAGAACACTGAAGCTTTCTTT
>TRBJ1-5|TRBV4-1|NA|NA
CASSQIHRTSNQPQHF
TGCGCCAGCAGCCAAATCCACCGGACTTCCAATCAGCCCCAGCATTTT
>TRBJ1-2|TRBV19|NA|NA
CASSMARGGYTF
TGTGCCAGTAGTATGGCCAGAGGGGGCTACACCTTC
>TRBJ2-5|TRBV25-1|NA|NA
CASSELGRGAETQYF
TGTGCCAGCAGTGAATTGGGACGGGGGGCAGAGACCCAGTACTTC
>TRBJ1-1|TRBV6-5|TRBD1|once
CASSWRQGENTEAFF
TGTGCCAGCAGTTGGAGACAGGGGGAGAACACTGAAGCTTTCTTT
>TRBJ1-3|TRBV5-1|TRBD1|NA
CASSRDRSSGNTIYF
TGCGCCAGCAGTCGGGACAGATCCTCTGGAAACACCATATATTTT
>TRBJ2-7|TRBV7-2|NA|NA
CASSSGHYYEQYF
TGTGCCAGCAGCTCGGGACACTACTACGAGCAGTACTTC
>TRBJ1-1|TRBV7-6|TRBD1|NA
CASWQPTGGMTEAFF
TGTGCCAGCTGGCAACCAACAGGGGGGATGACTGAAGCTTTCTTT
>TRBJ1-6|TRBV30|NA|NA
CAWSGGQSSPLHF
TGTGCCTGGAGTGGCGGACAGAGTTCACCCCTCCACTTT
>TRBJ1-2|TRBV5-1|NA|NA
CASSLNQGKDGYTF
TGCGCCAGCAGCTTGAATCAGGGGAAGGATGGCTACACCTTC
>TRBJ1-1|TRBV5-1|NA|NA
CASSLGVSGLNTEAFF
TGCGCCAGCAGCTTGGGAGTCTCGGGGTTGAACACTGAAGCTTTCTTT
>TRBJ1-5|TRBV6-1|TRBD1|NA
CASSGVGGAYGQPQHF
TGTGCCAGCAGTGGGGTAGGGGGCGCGTATGGTCAGCCCCAGCATTTT
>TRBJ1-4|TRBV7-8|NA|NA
CASSPTGLRGEKLFF
TGTGCCAGCAGTCCAACAGGGTTAAGGGGCGAAAAACTGTTTTTT
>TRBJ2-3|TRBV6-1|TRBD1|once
CASSDAGQGADTQYF
TGTGCCAGCAGTGACGCGGGACAGGGGGCAGATACGCAGTATTTT
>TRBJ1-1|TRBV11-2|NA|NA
CASSLGLSRNTEAFF
TGTGCCAGCAGCTTAGGTCTCTCTCGGAACACTGAAGCTTTCTTT
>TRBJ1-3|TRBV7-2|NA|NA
CASSEQGLMGNTIYF
TGTGCCAGCAGCGAACAGGGTCTGATGGGAAACACCATATATTTT
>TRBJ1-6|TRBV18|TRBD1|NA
CASSPPGQGYNSPLHF
TGTGCCAGCTCACCTCCGGGACAGGGGTATAATTCACCCCTCCACTTT
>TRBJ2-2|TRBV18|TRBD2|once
CASSSAASGSSGELFF
TGTGCCAGCTCCTCGGCGGCTAGCGGGAGTTCCGGGGAGCTGTTTTTT
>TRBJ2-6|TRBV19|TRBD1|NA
CASSIETGEGPGANVLTF
TGTGCCAGTAGTATAGAAACAGGGGAAGGCCCTGGGGCCAACGTCCTGACTTTC
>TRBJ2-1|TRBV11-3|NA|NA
CASSLRDSRGNEQFF
TGTGCCAGCAGCTTAAGGGACTCTCGAGGCAATGAGCAGTTCTTC
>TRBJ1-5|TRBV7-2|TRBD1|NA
CASSLAPVDRGQPQHF
TGTGCCAGCAGCTTAGCCCCGGTGGACAGGGGACAGCCCCAGCATTTT
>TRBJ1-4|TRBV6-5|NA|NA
CASKRPNEKLFF
TGTGCCAGCAAGAGGCCTAATGAAAAACTGTTTTTT
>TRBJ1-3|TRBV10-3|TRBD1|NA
CASPTGGAGVLPGNTIYF
TGTGCCAGCCCGACAGGGGGCGCAGGCGTTCTACCTGGAAACACCATATATTTT
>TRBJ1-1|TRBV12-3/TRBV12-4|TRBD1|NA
CASRTGGVTEAFF
TGTGCCAGCAGGACAGGGGGCGTCACTGAAGCTTTCTTT
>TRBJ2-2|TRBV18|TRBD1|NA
CASSPQPTGYSTGELFF
TGTGCCAGCTCACCACAACCGACAGGGTATTCTACCGGGGAGCTGTTTTTT
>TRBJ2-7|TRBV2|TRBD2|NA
CASSGRLAVYEQYF
TGTGCCAGCAGTGGTCGACTAGCGGTCTACGAGCAGTACTTC
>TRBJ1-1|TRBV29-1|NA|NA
CSVPGSDTEAFF
TGCAGCGTTCCGGGGTCGGACACTGAAGCTTTCTTT
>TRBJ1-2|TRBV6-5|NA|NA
CASSYVGTSGYGYTF
TGTGCCAGCAGTTACGTTGGGACAAGCGGCTATGGCTACACCTTC
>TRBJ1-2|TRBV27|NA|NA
CASSLSPTTNYGYTF
TGTGCCAGCAGTTTATCGCCCACGACAAACTATGGCTACACCTTC
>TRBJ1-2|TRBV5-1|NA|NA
CASSLDFRNNYGYTF
TGCGCCAGCAGCTTGGATTTCAGGAACAACTATGGCTACACCTTC
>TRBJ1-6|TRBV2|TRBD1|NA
CASSGKGQGISPLHF
TGTGCCAGCAGTGGGAAGGGACAGGGCATTTCACCCCTCCACTTT
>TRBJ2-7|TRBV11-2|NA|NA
CASSPTGGSEEQYF
TGTGCCAGCAGCCCAACTGGGGGGTCTGAGGAGCAGTACTTC
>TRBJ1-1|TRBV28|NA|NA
CASSLWGAMGTEAFF
TGTGCCAGCAGTTTATGGGGGGCCATGGGAACTGAAGCTTTCTTT
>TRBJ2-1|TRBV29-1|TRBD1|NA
CSGDRGNNEQFF
TGCAGCGGGGACAGGGGCAACAATGAGCAGTTCTTC